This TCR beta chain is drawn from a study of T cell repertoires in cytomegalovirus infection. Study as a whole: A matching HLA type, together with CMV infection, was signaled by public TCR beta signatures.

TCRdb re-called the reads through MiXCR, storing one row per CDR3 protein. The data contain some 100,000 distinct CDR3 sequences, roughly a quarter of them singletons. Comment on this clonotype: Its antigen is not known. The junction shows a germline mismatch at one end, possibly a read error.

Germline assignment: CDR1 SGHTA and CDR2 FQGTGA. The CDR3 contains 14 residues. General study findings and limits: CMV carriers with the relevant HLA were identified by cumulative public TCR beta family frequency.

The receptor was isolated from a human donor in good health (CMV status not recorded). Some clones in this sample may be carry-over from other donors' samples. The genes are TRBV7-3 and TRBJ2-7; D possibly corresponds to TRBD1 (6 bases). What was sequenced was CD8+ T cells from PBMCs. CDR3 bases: TGTGCCAGCAGCTTATCGCAGGGGTCCTACGAGCAGAACTTC. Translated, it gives CASSLSQGSYEQNF.